This T cell receptor (beta chain) was documented in a study of blood T cell repertoires in COVID-19. Turning to the study itself: Acute and convalescent COVID-19 specimens originated in the United States, Italy and Spain. PBMCs, B-cell-depleted T cells, or T cells provided the cDNA or gDNA that made up the material.

V lost 7 bases, J lost 2 bases, and 4 bases stayed unmatched. Germline V gene data show CDR1 as SNHLY and CDR2 as FYNNEI. CDR3 length: 13 residues. As handled by the study authors: Estimates of nucleated cell counts were drawn from the amplification of reference gene primers. Produced via immunoSEQ multiplex PCR; TCRdb's table is partial and in-frame only. D and trimming come from the DNA, and the V and J calls and clone size come from that table. The sample has hundreds of thousands of clones, about nine tenths seen once. The sample comprised peripheral blood. The TCR originated in a woman under 40 with active or convalescent COVID-19. This chain links TRBV2 with TRBJ2-7; 8 bases fit TRBD1. CDR3: CASTGTGTYEQYF. The CDR3 region has the DNA TGTGCCAGCACCGGGACAGGTACCTACGAGCAGTACTTC.